Listed below are T cell receptor beta chains from one sample, sequenced in a study of PD-1 blockade in classical Hodgkin lymphoma. Repertoires were generated with immunoSEQ multiplex PCR, while TCRdb's copy carries only in-frame clones and drops some. The data show tens of thousands of clones, 91% seen once. This sample comprised peripheral blood mononuclear cells (PBMCs), obtained before the fourth cycle of nivolumab. Receptors were obtained from a human donor with classical Hodgkin lymphoma. Each CDR3 is given with its conserved first and last residue. D genes are given only for firm matches.

>TRBJ2-5|.|TRBV4-1
CASSKQGPQETQYF
TGCGCCAGCAGCAAACAGGGCCCCCAAGAGACCCAGTACTTC
>TRBJ2-7|TRBD1|TRBV4-1
CASSQGQGREQYF
TGCGCCAGCAGCCAAGGACAGGGGCGCGAGCAGTACTTC
>TRBJ1-1|.|TRBV2
CASAETVNTEAFF
TGTGCCAGCGCAGAGACAGTGAACACTGAAGCTTTCTTT
>TRBJ2-1|.|TRBV5-6
CASSLGTSEQFF
TGTGCCAGCAGCTTGGGTACGAGTGAGCAGTTCTTC
>TRBJ1-2|.|TRBV4-1
CASSQGFSGSGTF
TGCGCCAGCAGCCAAGGCTTTTCCGGTTCAGGTACCTTC
>TRBJ1-1|.|TRBV7-3
CASSSRILTNPGTEAFF
TGTGCCAGCAGTTCCCGAATACTAACCAACCCGGGCACTGAAGCTTTCTTT
>TRBJ2-2|.|TRBV19
CASSIPFTGELFF
TGTGCCAGTAGTATCCCCTTCACCGGGGAGCTGTTTTTT
>TRBJ2-7|TRBD1|TRBV11-2
CASSLGWGTEIYEQYF
TGTGCCAGCAGCTTAGGATGGGGGACAGAAATTTACGAGCAGTACTTC
>TRBJ1-6|TRBD1|TRBV27
CASTHGTGLNSPLHF
TGTGCCAGCACTCACGGGACAGGCTTAAATTCACCCCTCCACTTT
>TRBJ2-1|.|TRBV19
CASSPITYNEQFF
TGTGCCAGTAGCCCTATCACCTACAATGAGCAGTTCTTC
>TRBJ2-7|.|TRBV7-9
CASRQLPYEQYF
TGTGCCAGCAGACAGCTTCCCTACGAGCAGTACTTC
>TRBJ2-5|.|TRBV5-1
CASSLAGLIQETQYF
TGCGCCAGCAGCTTGGCAGGACTTATTCAAGAGACCCAGTACTTC
>TRBJ1-2|TRBD1|TRBV6-1
CASIRTGTDLGTF
TGTGCCAGCATAAGGACAGGGACTGATTTAGGAACCTTC
>TRBJ1-6|.|TRBV6-5
CASSADSLNSPLHF
TGTGCCAGCAGTGCAGACAGTCTGAATTCACCCCTCCACTTT